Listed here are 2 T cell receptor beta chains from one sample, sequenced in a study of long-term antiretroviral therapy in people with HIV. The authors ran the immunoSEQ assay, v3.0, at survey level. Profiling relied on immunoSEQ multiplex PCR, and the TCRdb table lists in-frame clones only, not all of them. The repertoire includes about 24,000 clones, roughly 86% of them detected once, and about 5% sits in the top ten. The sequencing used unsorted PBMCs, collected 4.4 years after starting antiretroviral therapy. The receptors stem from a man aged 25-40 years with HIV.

CDR3: CASSFGDKAYEQYF. DNA for the CDR3: TGTGCCAGCAGTTTCGGGGACAAGGCCTACGAGCAGTACTTC. The rearrangement joins TRBV28 to TRBJ2-7; a possible D gene is TRBD1 (6 bases). Germline loops: CDR1 MDHEN, CDR2 SYDVKM. This CDR3 is 14 amino acids long. The V and J ends lost 3 bases and 2 bases respectively, with 11 bases between them.

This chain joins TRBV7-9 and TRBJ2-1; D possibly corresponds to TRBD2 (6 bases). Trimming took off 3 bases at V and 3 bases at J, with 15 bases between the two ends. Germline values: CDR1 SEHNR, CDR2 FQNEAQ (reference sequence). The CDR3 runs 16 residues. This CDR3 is CASSFGDSSIYNEQFF. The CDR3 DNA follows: TGTGCCAGCAGCTTTGGGGACTCTTCAATCTACAATGAGCAGTTCTTC.